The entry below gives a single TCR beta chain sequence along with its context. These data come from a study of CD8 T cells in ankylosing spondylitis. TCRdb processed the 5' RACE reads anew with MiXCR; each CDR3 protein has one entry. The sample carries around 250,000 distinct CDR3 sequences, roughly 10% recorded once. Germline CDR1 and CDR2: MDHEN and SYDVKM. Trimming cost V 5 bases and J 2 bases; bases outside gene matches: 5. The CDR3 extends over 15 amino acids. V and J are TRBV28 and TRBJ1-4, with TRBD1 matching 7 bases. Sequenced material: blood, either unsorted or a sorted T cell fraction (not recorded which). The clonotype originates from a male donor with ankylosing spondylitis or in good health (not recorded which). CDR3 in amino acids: CASSPRDSTNEKLFF. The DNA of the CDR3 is TGTGCCAGCAGTCCCCGGGACAGTACTAATGAAAAACTGTTTTTT.